This T cell receptor beta chain was identified in a study of cytomegalovirus exposure and HLA in healthy donors. Findings and caveats of the study: Some TCR beta chains (roughly 160 of them) were listed as cytomegalovirus-associated. When analyzed later, a missense DCLRE1C variant was found to be linked to TCR beta V- and J-gene trimming.

Both 60 Vbeta primers and 13 Jbeta primers went into the PCR. This table comes from immunoSEQ multiplex PCR, and its TCRdb copy is limited to in-frame clones, with some not included. This sample has more than 95,000 clones, with around 86% found just once. V lost 7 bases, J lost 6 bases, and 4 bases stayed unmatched. Germline CDR1 is MDHEN and CDR2 is SYDVKM. This CDR3 region has 12 residues. To note about this clone: Its target is not known. Other nucleotide sequences from this sample produce the same CDR3.

Sequenced: PBMCs. The source of this sequence is a man aged 30 to 45 in good health and CMV-seropositive. This chain joins TRBV28 and TRBJ2-7, with 9 bases matching TRBD1. The CDR3 here is CASTDRGFEQYF. Here the CDR3 DNA reads TGTGCCAGCACTGACAGGGGGTTCGAGCAGTACTTC.